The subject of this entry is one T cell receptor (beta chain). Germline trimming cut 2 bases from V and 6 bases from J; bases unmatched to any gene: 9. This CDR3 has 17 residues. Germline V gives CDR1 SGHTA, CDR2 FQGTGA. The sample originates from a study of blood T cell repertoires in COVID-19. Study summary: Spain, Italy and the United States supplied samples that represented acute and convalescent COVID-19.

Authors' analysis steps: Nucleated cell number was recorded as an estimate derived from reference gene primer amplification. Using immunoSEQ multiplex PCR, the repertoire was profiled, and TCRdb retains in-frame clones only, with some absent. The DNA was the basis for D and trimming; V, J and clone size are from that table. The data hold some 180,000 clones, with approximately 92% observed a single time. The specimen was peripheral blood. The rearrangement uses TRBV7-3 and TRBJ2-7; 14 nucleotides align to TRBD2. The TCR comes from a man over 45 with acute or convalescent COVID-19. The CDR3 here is CASSLGLAGGPLGEQYF. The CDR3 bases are TGTGCCAGCAGCTTAGGACTAGCGGGAGGTCCCCTTGGCGAGCAGTACTTC.